The 18 T cell receptor beta chains reported below all come from one sample, sequenced in a study of blood T cell repertoires in COVID-19. Some clones are missing from TCRdb's copy, which holds only in-frame ones; the method was immunoSEQ multiplex PCR. The repertoire includes tens of thousands of clones, over 75% of them detected once, and roughly 13% sits in the top ten. Input material: peripheral blood. All receptors come from a human donor with active COVID-19. The donor label of this sample is uncertain.

This clone was picked up one time. The chain carries TRBV2 and TRBJ1-1; 10 nucleotides line up with TRBD1. V lost 7 bases and J lost 4; bases outside the gene matches: 6. CDR1 and CDR2 (germline): SNHLY, FYNNEI. The CDR3 loop spans 14 amino acids. The CDR3: CASTDRGKATEAFF. CDR3 bases: TGTGCCAGCACGGACAGGGGGAAGGCCACTGAAGCTTTCTTT.

This clone was seen just once. The V and J genes are TRBV24-1 and TRBJ2-7, with a weak D call TRBD2 (5 bases). Trimming removed 6 bases at V and 0 bases at J, with 11 bases between. CDR3 length equals 14 residues. Germline V gene lookup returns CDR1 KGHDR and CDR2 SFDVKD. The CDR3 is CATSSTRNSYEQYF. CDR3 nucleotides: TGTGCCACCAGTTCAACTAGAAACTCCTACGAGCAGTACTTC.

The rearrangement uses TRBV5-1 and TRBJ2-2; tentative D call: TRBD1 (6 bases). The germline V gene encodes CDR1 SGHRS and CDR2 YFSETQ. This CDR3 spans 13 amino acids. V lost 3 bases and J lost 5, with 8 bases in between. CDR3: CASSSGQTGELFF. The CDR3 DNA reads as TGCGCCAGCAGCTCAGGACAGACCGGGGAGCTGTTTTTT.

The V gene is TRBV4-3, the J gene TRBJ1-6, with TRBD1 as a possible D gene (6 bases). V gave up 0 bases and J gave up 6 bases, with 15 bases separating them. This CDR3 is 17 amino acids long. Germline assignment: CDR1 LGHNA and CDR2 YSLEER. The CDR3 spells CASSQDVGGAINSPLHF. In DNA, the CDR3 is TGCGCCAGCAGCCAAGATGTCGGGGGGGCGATTAATTCACCCCTCCACTTT.

The chain joins TRBV4-3 to TRBJ2-2; 8 nucleotides agree with TRBD2. The CDR3 length is 16 residues. The J segment lost 3 bases and the V segment lost 4 bases, leaving 7 bases of the junction unmatched. Germline values: CDR1 LGHNA, CDR2 YSLEER. The CDR3 spells CASSRQSGGYTGELFF. Written as DNA, the CDR3 is TGCGCCAGCAGCCGGCAAAGCGGGGGCTACACCGGGGAGCTGTTTTTT.

This chain connects TRBV19 to TRBJ2-7; TRBD1 matches at 8 bases. V lost 5 bases, J lost 3 bases, and 15 bases stayed unmatched. Germline loops: CDR1 LNHDA, CDR2 SQIVND (reference sequence). This CDR3 is built from 17 residues. CDR3 sequence (DNA): TGTGCCAGTAGTCCAAGTGGAGACAGGGGCCCAAACTACGAGCAGTACTTC. Encoded protein: CASSPSGDRGPNYEQYF.

The V gene is TRBV7-2, the J gene TRBJ2-5; 11 bases fit TRBD2. CDR1 is SGHTA and CDR2 is FQGNSA in the germline V gene. J was trimmed by 1 base and V by 5 bases; bases with no gene match: 9. This CDR3 has 17 amino acids. Here the CDR3 reads CASSQRGSGRAQETQYF. CDR3 coding DNA: TGTGCCAGCAGCCAACGGGGTAGCGGGAGGGCCCAAGAGACCCAGTACTTC.

The chain recombines TRBV6-5 with TRBJ2-7; 7 nucleotides line up with TRBD1. This CDR3 is 14 amino acids long. Per the germline V gene, CDR1 is MNHEY and CDR2 is SVGAGI. Trimming cost V 6 bases and J 4 bases; bases outside gene matches: 9. This CDR3 is CASSWGGQEYEQYF. The DNA for the CDR3 is TGTGCCAGCAGCTGGGGTGGACAGGAGTACGAGCAGTACTTC.

This clone was seen a single time. The chain carries TRBV9 and TRBJ2-1; 7 nucleotides match TRBD2. V lost 0 bases to trimming and J lost 3 bases; unmatched junction nucleotides: 0. Germline CDR1 SGDLS, CDR2 YYNGEE. CDR3 size: 14 residues. As DNA, the CDR3 is TGTGCCAGCAGCGTAGGCGGGAGCTACAATGAGCAGTTCTTC. The encoded protein is CASSVGGSYNEQFF. Together with reference TRBV9 and TRBJ2-1, the CDR3 gives the full variable domain: DSGVTQTPKHLITATGQRVTLRCSPRSGDLSVYWYQQSLDQGLQFLIQYYNGEERAKGNILERFSAQQFPDLHSELNLSSLELGDSALYFCASSVGGSYNEQFFGPGTRLTVL.

This sequence joins TRBV21-1 and TRBJ1-6. TRBV21-1 is a pseudogene. This CDR3 has 14 amino acids. The CDR3 reads CASSGGIENSPLHF. In nucleotides, the CDR3 is TGTGCCAGCAGCGGGGGGATTGAAAATTCACCCCTCCACTTT.

This sequence joins TRBV18 and TRBJ1-5, with D unresolved. V was cut by 3 bases and J by 7 bases, with 7 bases left in between. CDR1 is KGHSH, CDR2 LQKENI, per germline. This CDR3 region has 12 residues. CDR3 in amino acids: CASSPGRQPQHF. The DNA of the CDR3 is TGTGCCAGCTCACCCGGGAGGCAGCCCCAGCATTTT.

The chain uses TRBV2 and TRBJ2-1, with TRBD2 as a possible D gene (6 bases). Germline CDR1 reads SNHLY; CDR2 reads FYNNEI. The CDR3 consists of 12 residues. The germline V and J ends were trimmed by 10 bases and 0 bases, with 7 bases remaining between them. The CDR3, as DNA: TGTGCCAAGCGGGTCTCCTACAATGAGCAGTTCTTC. Translated, it gives CAKRVSYNEQFF.

This chain connects TRBV5-4 to TRBJ2-5, with 8 nucleotides matching TRBD1. CDR3 length: 15 residues. Germline V gene lookup returns CDR1 SGHNT and CDR2 YYREEE (reference sequence). Trimming removed 4 bases from V and 2 bases from J; junction bases left unmatched: 7. Written as DNA, the CDR3 is TGTGCCAGCAGCAAAGGGACAGGCCAACAAGAGACCCAGTACTTC. It codes for CASSKGTGQQETQYF.

The rearrangement uses TRBV10-3 and TRBJ1-1; a possible D gene is TRBD1 (5 bases). This CDR3 has 15 residues. The ends were cut back, 3 bases at V and 2 bases at J, with 13 bases in the middle. From germline, CDR1 is ENHRY and CDR2 SYGVKD. The DNA of the CDR3 is TGTGCCATCAGTGATGCACAGGAGTATAACACTGAAGCTTTCTTT. Protein: CAISDAQEYNTEAFF.

This clone was seen many times. J is TRBJ2-7 and V is TRBV11-3, with 7 bases that match TRBD1. The CDR3 loop spans 14 amino acids. J lost 7 bases, V lost 2 bases, and 8 bases had no gene match. The germline V gene has CDR1 SGHNT and CDR2 YENEEA. The CDR3: CASSLSGQLMEQYF. The CDR3 DNA is TGTGCCAGCAGCTTATCGGGACAGCTAATGGAGCAGTACTTC.

The chain is built from TRBV13 and TRBJ2-5, with 8 bases lining up with TRBD1. CDR1 PRHDT and CDR2 FYEKMQ come from the germline V gene (reference sequence). The CDR3 is 15 residues long. Trimming took 5 bases from V and 2 from J; bases not matched to a gene: 7. The CDR3 here is CASSPGQVRQETQYF. The CDR3 DNA reads as TGTGCCAGCAGCCCGGGACAGGTTCGTCAAGAGACCCAGTACTTC.

The J gene is TRBJ2-5, the V gene TRBV6-1; TRBD1 might be the D (6 bases). Germline V gene lookup returns CDR1 MNHNS and CDR2 SASEGT. CDR3 length: 17 residues. Trimming shortened V by 2 bases and J by 5 bases, and 21 bases separated the two germline ends. The CDR3 is CASSESGVLGAGETQYF. As DNA, the CDR3 is TGTGCCAGCAGTGAATCTGGTGTGTTGGGGGCCGGGGAGACCCAGTACTTC.

This clone was seen once. The chain employs TRBV28 and TRBJ1-2; D ambiguous. Germline V lookup: CDR1 MDHEN, CDR2 SYDVKM. The CDR3 totals 14 residues. V lost 5 bases and J lost 1, with 11 bases in between. CDR3: CASSNPRVNYGYTF. CDR3 DNA: TGTGCCAGCAGTAACCCGAGAGTTAACTATGGCTACACCTTC.